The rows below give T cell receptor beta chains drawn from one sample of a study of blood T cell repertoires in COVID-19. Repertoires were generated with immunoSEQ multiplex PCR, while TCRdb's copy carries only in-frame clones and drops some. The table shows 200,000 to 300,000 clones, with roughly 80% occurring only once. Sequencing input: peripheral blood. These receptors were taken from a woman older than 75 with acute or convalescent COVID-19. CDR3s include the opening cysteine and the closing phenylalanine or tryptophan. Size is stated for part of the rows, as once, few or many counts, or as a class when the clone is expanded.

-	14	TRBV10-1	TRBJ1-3	CASSDQILGGTIYF
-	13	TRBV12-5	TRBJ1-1	CASGLGSRSASFF
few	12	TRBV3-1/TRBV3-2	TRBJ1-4	CASSQGPEKLFF
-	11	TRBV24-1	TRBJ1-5	CATYSNQPQHF
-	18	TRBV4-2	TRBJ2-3	CASSQDSGGGESTDTQYF
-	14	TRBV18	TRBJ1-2	CASSPRDNNYGYTF
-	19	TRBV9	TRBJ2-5	CASSVGGSTLIYGQETQYF
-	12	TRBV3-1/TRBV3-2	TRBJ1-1	CASSHRGTEAFF
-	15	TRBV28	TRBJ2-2	CASSLATGVTGELFF
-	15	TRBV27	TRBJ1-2	CASSLTLQANYGYTF
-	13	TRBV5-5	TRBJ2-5	CASSLGAQETQYF
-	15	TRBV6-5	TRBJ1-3	CASSIDRLPGNTIYF
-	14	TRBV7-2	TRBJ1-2	CASSTYRVNYGYTF
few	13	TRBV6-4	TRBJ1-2	CASSVDRDDGYTF
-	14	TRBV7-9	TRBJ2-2	CASSRFSGTGELFF
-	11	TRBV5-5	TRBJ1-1	CASSLVREAFF
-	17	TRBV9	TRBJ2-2	CASSRPRQAGRHGELFF
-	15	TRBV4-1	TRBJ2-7	CASSQTWDRAQEQYF
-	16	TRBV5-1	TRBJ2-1	CASSPTTGTGGNEQFF
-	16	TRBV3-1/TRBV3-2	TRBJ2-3	CASSQVAGALTDTQYF
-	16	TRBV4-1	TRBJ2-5	CASSQGTGNPLKTQYF
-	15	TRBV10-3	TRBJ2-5	CAISDPAGEQETQYF
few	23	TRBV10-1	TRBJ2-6	CASSVLGTEGVFPHFSGANVLTF
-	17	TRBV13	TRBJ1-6	CASSRIEGGTYNSPLHF
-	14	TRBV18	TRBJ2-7	CASSPDTGGYEQYF
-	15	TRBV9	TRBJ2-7	CASSLGGSGIYEQYF
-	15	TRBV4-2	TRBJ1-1	CASSQRDRDNTEAFF
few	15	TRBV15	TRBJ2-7	CATSRDTRVPDEQYF
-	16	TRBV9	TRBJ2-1	CASSLNSGTSYNEQFF
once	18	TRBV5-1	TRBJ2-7	CASSLLWVRGGRFYEQYF
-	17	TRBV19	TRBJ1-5	CASSIAAGGGRNQPQHF
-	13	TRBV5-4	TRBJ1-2	CASSLPGGYGYTF
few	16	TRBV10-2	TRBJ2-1	CASSTEAYNSYNEQFF
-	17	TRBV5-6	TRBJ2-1	CASSPNPYGRTIDEQFF
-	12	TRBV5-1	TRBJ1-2	CASSVDRVGYTF
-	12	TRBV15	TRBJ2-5	CATSRDTGTQYF
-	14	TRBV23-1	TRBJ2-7	CASPTGTVTYEQYF
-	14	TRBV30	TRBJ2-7	CAWSEGSGSYEQYF
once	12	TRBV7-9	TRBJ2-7	CASSPPSYEQYF
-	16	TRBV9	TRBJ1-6	CASSVGGTGVPSPLHF
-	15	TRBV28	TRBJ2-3	CASSLSGRGTDTQYF
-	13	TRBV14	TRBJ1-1	CGRLGTGNTEAFF
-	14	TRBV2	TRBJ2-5	CASGKGAGQETQYF
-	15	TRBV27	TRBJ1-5	CASSERQGINQPQHF
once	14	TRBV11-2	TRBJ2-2	CASSRTRGTGELFF
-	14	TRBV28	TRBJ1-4	CASSPGQVNEKLFF
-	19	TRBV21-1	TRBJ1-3	CASSTERWDRLNSGNTIYF
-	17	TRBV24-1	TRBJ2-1	CATSDLDASGRYNEQFF
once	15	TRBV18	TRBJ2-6	CASSPTESGANVLTF
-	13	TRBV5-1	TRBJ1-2	CASSLSGDHGYTF
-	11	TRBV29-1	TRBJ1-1	CSVPRRGEAFF
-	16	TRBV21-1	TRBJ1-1	CASTKPLRQGKAEAFF
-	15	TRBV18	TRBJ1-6	CASSPQGQGNSPLHF